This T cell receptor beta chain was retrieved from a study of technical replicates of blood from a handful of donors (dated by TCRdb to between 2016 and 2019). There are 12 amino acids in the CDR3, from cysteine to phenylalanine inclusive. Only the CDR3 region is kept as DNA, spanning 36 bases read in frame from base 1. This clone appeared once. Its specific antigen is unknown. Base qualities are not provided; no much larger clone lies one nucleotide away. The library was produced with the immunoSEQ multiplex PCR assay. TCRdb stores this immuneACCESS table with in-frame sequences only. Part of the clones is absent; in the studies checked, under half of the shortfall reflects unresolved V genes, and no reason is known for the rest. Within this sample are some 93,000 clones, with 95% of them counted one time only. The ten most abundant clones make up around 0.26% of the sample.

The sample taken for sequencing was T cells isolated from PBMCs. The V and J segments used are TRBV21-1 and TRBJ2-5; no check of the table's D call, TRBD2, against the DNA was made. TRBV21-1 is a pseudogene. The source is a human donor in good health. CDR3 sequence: CASRPGGETQYF. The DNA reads TGTGCCAGCAGACCCGGGGGAGAGACCCAGTACTTC.